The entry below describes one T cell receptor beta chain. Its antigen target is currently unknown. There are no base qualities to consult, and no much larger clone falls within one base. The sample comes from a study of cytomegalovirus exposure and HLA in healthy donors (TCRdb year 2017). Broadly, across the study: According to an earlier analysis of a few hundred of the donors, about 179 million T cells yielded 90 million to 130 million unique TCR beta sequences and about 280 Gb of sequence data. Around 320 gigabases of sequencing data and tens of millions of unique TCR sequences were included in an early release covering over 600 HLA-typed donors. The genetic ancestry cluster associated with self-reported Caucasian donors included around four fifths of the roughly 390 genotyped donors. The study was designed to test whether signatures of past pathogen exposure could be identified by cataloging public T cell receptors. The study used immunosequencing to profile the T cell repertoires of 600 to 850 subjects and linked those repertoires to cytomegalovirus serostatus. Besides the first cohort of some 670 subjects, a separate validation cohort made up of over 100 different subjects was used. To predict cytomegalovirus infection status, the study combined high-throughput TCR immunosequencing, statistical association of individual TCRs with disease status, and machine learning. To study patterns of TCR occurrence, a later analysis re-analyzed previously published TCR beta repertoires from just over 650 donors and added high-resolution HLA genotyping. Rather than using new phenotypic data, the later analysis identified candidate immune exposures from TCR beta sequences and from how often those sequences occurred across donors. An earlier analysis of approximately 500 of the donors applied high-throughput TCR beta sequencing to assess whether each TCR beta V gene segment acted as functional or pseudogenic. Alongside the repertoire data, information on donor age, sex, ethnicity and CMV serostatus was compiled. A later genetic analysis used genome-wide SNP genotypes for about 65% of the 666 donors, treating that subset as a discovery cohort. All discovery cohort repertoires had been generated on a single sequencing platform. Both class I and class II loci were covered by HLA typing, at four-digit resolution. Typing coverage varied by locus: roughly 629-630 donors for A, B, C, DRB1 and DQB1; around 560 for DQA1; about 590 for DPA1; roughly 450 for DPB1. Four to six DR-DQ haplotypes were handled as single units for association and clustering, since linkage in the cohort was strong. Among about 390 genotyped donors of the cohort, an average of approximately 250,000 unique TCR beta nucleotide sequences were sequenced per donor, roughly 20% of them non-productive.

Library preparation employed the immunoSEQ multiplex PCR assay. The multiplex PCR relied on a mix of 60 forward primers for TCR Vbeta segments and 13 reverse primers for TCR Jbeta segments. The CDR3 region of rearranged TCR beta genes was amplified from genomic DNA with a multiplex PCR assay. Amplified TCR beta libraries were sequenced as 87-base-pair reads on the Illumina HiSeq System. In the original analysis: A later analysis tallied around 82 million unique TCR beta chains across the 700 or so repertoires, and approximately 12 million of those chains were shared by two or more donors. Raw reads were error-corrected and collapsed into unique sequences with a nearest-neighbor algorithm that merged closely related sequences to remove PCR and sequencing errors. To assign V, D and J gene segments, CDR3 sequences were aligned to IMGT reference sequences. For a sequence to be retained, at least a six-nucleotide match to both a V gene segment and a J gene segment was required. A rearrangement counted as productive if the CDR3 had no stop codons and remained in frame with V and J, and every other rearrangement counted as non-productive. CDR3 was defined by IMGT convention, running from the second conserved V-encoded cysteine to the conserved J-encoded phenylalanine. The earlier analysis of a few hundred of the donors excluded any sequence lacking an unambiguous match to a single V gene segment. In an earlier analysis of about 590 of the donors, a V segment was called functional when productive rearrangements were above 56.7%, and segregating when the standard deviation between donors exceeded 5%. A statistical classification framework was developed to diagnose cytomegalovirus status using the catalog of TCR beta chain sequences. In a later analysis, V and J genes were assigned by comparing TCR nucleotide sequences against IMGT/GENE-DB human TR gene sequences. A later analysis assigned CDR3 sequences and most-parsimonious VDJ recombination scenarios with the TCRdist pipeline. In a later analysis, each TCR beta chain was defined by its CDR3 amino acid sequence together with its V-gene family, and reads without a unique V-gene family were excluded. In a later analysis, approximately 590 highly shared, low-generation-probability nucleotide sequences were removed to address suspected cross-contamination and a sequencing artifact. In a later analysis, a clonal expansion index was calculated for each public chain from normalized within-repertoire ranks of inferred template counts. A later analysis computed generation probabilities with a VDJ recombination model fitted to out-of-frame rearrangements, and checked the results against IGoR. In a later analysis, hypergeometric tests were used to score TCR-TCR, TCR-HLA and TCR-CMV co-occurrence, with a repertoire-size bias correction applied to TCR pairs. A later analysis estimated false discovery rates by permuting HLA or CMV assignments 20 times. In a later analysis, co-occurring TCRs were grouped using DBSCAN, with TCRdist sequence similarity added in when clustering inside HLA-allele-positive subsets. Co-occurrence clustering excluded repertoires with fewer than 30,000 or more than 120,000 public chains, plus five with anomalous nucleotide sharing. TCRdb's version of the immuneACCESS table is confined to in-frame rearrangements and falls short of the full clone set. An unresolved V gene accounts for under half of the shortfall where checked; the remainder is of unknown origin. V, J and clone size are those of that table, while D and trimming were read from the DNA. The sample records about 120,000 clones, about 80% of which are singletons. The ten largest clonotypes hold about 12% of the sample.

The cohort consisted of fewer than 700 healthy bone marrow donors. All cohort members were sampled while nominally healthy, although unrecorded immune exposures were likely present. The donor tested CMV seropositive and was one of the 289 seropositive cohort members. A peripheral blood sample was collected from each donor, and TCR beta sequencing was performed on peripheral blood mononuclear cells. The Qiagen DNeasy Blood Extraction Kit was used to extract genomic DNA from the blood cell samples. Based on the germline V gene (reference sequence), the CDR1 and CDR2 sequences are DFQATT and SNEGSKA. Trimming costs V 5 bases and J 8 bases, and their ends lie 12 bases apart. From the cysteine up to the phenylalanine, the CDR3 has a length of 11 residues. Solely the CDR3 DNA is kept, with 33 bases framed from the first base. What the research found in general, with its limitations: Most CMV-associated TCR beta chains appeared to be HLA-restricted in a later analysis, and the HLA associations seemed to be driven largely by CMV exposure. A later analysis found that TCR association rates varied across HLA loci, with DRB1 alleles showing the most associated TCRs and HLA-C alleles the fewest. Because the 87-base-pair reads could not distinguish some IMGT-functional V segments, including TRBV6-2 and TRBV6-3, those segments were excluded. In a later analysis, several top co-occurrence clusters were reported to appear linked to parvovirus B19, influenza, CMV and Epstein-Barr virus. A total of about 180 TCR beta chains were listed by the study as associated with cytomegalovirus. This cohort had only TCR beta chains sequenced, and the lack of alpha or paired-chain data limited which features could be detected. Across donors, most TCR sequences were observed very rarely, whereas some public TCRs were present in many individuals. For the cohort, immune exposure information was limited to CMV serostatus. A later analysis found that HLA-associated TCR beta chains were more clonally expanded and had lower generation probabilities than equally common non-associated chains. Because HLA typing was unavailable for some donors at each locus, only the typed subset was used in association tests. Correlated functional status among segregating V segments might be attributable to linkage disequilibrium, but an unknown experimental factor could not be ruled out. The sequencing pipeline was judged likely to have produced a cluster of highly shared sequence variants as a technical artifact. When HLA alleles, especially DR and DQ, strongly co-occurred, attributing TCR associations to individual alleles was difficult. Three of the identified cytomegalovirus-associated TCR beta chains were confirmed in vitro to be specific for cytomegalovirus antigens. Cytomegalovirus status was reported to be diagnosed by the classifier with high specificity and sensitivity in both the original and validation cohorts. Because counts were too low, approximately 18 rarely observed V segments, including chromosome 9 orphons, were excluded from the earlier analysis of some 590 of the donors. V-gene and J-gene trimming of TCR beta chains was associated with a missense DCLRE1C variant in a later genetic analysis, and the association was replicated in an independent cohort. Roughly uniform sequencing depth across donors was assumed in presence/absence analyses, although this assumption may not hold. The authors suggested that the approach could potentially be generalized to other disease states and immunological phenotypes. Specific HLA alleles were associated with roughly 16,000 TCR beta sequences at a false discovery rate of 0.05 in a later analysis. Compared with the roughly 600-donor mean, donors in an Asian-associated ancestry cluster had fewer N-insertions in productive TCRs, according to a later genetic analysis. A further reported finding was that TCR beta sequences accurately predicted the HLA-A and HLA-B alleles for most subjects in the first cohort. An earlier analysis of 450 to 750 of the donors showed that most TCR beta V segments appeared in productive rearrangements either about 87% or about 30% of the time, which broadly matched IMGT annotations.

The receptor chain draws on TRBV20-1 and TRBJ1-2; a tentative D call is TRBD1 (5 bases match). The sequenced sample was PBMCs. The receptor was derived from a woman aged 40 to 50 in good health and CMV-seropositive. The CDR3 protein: CSAYQGRGYTF. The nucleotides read TGCAGTGCTTACCAGGGCCGCGGCTACACCTTC.